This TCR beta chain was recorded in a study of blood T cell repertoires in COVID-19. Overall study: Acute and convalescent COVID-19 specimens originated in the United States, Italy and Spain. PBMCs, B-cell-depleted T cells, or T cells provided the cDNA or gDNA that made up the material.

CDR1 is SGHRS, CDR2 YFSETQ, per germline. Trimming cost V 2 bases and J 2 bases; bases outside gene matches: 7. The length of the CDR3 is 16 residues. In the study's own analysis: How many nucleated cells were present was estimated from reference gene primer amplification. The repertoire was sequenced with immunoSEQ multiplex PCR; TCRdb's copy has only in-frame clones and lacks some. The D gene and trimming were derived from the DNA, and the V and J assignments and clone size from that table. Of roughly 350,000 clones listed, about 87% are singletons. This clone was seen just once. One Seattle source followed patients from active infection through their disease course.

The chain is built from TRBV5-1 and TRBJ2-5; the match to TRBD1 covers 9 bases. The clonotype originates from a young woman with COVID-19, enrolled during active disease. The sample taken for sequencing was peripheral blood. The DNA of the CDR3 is TGCGCCAGCAGCTTTTATGTGACAGGGGGTCAAGAGACCCAGTACTTC. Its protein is CASSFYVTGGQETQYF.